This TCR beta chain was captured by sequencing in a study of cytomegalovirus exposure and HLA in healthy donors. Study-wide results and caveats: According to the study, about 180 TCR beta chains were cytomegalovirus-associated.

The protocol was immunoSEQ multiplex PCR, while the TCRdb copy is restricted to in-frame clones and leaves out a portion. This sample carries 180,000 or so clones, around nine tenths of them seen once, and the ten largest clones take less than 9.5%. Concerning this clone itself: Its antigen is as yet unknown.

V lost 0 bases, J lost 5 bases, and 8 bases lay in between. This CDR3 has 14 amino acids. Germline assignment: CDR1 KGHSH and CDR2 LQKENI. Sequenced material: PBMCs. The chain has TRBV18 and TRBJ2-1; D is ambiguous. The source of this sequence is a young man in good health and CMV-seropositive. The CDR3 sequence: CASSPPDADNEQFF. The CDR3 DNA reads TGTGCCAGCTCACCACCGGACGCAGACAATGAGCAGTTCTTC.